The clone carrying this T cell receptor (beta chain) has just one count. Antigen: not known. These data are taken from a study of T-cell memory formation after mild COVID-19. A single record per CDR3 protein comes from TCRdb applying MiXCR to the 5' RACE reads. The sample yields fewer than 700,000 distinct CDR3 sequences, 15% to 20% seen once. Germline V lookup: CDR1 MGHRA, CDR2 YSYEKL. The V gene lost 5 bases and the J gene lost 7 bases, with 20 bases spanning the gap. The CDR3 spans 15 residues. The study, taken as a whole, reports: In pre-infection memory, a portion of responding clones appeared, which suggested that cross-reactive memory joined. Shrinking CD4+ clones resided mostly in CM and EM, and CD8+ ones in EMRA.

This TCR derives from an adult woman who had mild COVID-19 (a few samples of this study predate the infection). Cell type and time point are not known. The chain has TRBV4-1 and TRBJ1-2; D gene uncertain. Input material: PBMCs or a T cell subset sorted from them (not recorded which). DNA for the CDR3: TGCGCCAGCAGCGAACATCGTCAGTTCAGGAGTGGCTACACCTTC. Encoded protein: CASSEHRQFRSGYTF.